These 11 T cell receptor beta chains came from one sample sequenced in a study of cytomegalovirus exposure and HLA in healthy donors. Only in-frame clones appear in the TCRdb table, and some are missing; sequencing was by immunoSEQ multiplex PCR. The data hold around 260,000 clones, with roughly 88% observed a single time. Input material: PBMCs. These TCRs come from a woman aged 30 to 39 in good health and CMV-seronegative.

This clone was seen just once. The gene calls are TRBV9 and TRBJ2-5; no clear D. The CDR3 is 14 amino acids. V was pared by 0 bases and J by 2 bases, with 8 bases between. The germline CDR1 and CDR2 sequences are SGDLS and YYNGEE. The CDR3 sequence: CASSVGPAQETQYF. DNA of the CDR3: TGTGCCAGCAGCGTAGGCCCGGCACAAGAGACCCAGTACTTC.

This chain uses TRBV5-1 with TRBJ2-5; tentatively, D is TRBD1 (5 bases). This CDR3 is built from 13 residues. Germline CDR1 reads SGHRS; CDR2 reads YFSETQ. The V and J ends lost 7 bases and 2 bases respectively, with 12 bases between them. CDR3 sequence (DNA): TGCGCCAGCTCTGTGGGGCTGCAAGAGACCCAGTACTTC. Its protein product is CASSVGLQETQYF. Based on the CDR3 plus reference TRBV5-1 and TRBJ2-5, the full variable domain is KAGVTQTPRYLIKTRGQQVTLSCSPISGHRSVSWYQQTPGQGLQFLFEYFSETQRNKGNFPGRFSGRQFSNSRSEMNVSTLELGDSALYLCASSVGLQETQYFGPGTRLLVL.

The chain is built from TRBV28 and TRBJ2-3, with TRBD2 matching over 10 bases. Germline assignment: CDR1 MDHEN and CDR2 SYDVKM. V lost 4 bases and J lost 4; bases outside the gene matches: 5. The CDR3 has 15 residues. The DNA for the CDR3 is TGTGCCAGCAGTTCTCTAGCGGGAGATGCAGATACGCAGTATTTT. Residues: CASSSLAGDADTQYF.

The rearrangement joins TRBV4-1 to TRBJ1-5; D gene uncertain. This CDR3 is 13 amino acids long. CDR1 is MGHRA and CDR2 is YSYEKL in the germline V gene. The V gene lost 0 bases and the J gene lost 7 bases, with 7 bases spanning the gap. CDR3 protein: CASSQDSEQPQHF. The CDR3 DNA follows: TGCGCCAGCAGCCAAGATAGCGAGCAGCCCCAGCATTTT.

The chain uses TRBV4-3 and TRBJ2-3; a weak D match, TRBD1 (5 bases). This CDR3 is built from 16 residues. Germline V gives CDR1 LGHNA, CDR2 YSLEER. V gave up 0 bases and J gave up 4 bases, with 14 bases separating them. The CDR3 loop is CASSQDRWQGSDTQYF. Written as DNA, the CDR3 is TGCGCCAGCAGCCAAGATCGGTGGCAGGGCTCAGATACGCAGTATTTT.

V gene TRBV9 combines with J gene TRBJ2-7, with D hard to call. This CDR3 is built from 15 residues. Germline V gives CDR1 SGDLS, CDR2 YYNGEE. Deletions cut 0 bases from V and 1 base from J, with 11 bases between. The CDR3 nucleotides read TGTGCCAGCAGCGTAGGACAAGGGAAATCCTACGAGCAGTACTTC. It is translated as CASSVGQGKSYEQYF.

The chain carries TRBV27 and TRBJ2-2; no clear D gene. Germline V gene lookup returns CDR1 MNHEY and CDR2 SMNVEV (reference sequence). V lost 6 bases, J lost 0 bases, and 11 bases lay in between. CDR3 length: 15 residues. For the CDR3, the DNA is TGTGCCAGCAGGATAGGTGGGGCGAACACCGGGGAGCTGTTTTTT. Its translation: CASRIGGANTGELFF.

The CDR3 loop is CASSLDRVRTGYTF. The DNA for the CDR3 is TGTGCCAGCAGCTTGGACAGGGTAAGGACGGGCTACACCTTC. The V and J genes are TRBV5-6 and TRBJ1-2; tentative D call: TRBD1 (6 bases). CDR3 length: 14 residues. Per germline, CDR1 SGHDT and CDR2 YYEEEE. V lost 0 bases and J 8 bases, leaving 14 bases between the germline ends.

The chain carries TRBV11-2 and TRBJ2-5, with TRBD2 matching over 12 bases. The germline V gene encodes CDR1 SGHAT and CDR2 FQNNGV. CDR3 length: 17 amino acids. V shed 5 bases, J shed 5 bases, and the junction held 12 bases outside the gene matches. DNA for the CDR3: TGTGCCAGCAGCCCAGGCCTGACTAGCGGGAGTAGTGAGACCCAGTACTTC. Amino acid sequence: CASSPGLTSGSSETQYF.

The genes are TRBV5-1 and TRBJ2-3; 14 bases line up with TRBD2. The CDR3 length is 15 residues. V shed 4 bases, J shed 5 bases, and the junction held 3 bases outside the gene matches. Germline lookup yields CDR1 SGHRS and CDR2 YFSETQ. CDR3 nucleotides: TGCGCCAGCAGCGTAGGGACTAGCGGGAGAGATACGCAGTATTTT. This translates into CASSVGTSGRDTQYF. Supplemented by reference TRBV5-1 and TRBJ2-3, the full variable domain reads KAGVTQTPRYLIKTRGQQVTLSCSPISGHRSVSWYQQTPGQGLQFLFEYFSETQRNKGNFPGRFSGRQFSNSRSEMNVSTLELGDSALYLCASSVGTSGRDTQYFGPGTRLTVL.

The chain joins TRBV9 to TRBJ2-1; unclear D gene. The CDR3 sequence is 15 residues long. CDR1 and CDR2 (germline): SGDLS, YYNGEE. V lost 4 bases and J lost 0, with 11 bases in between. CDR3 in amino acids: CASSSRVDSYNEQFF. The CDR3 DNA is TGTGCCAGCAGCTCTAGGGTCGACTCCTACAATGAGCAGTTCTTC.